Below, 2 T cell receptor beta chains from the same sample are listed, as sequenced in a study of human T cells and chemical hapten exposure (dated by TCRdb to the early 2020s). Receptor amplification or capture employed RACE. Sequencing was carried out with a NextSeq 500. Using fastp trimming at Q25 and MiXCR clonotype assembly, TCRdb reanalyzed the public sequencing data and kept in-frame beta chains. Merged by CDR3 protein, the rows form single entries marked with the most common genes and DNA. The sample has 65,000 to 90,000 distinct CDR3 sequences on record, 14% of them singletons. The top ten clonotypes cover 4.6% of the sample. Reading the label with the study, this specimen's time point is: pre-sensitization, week 0. The treatment or condition label on this specimen signifies: therapeutic diphenylcyclopropenone sensitization with weekly scalp DPC. Sequencing was performed on whole blood, taken in connection with sensitization to the hapten diphenylcyclopropenone (DPC). These receptors were taken from a woman aged 45-59 years with alopecia areata. Some clones in this sample may be carry-over from other donors' samples.

This clonotype was detected ten times or more. This rearrangement joins TRBV5-6 to TRBJ2-1, with 13 positions matching TRBD2. CDR1 is SGHDT, CDR2 YYEEEE, per germline. The CDR3 has 17 amino acids. Trimming took 4 bases from V and 3 from J; bases not matched to a gene: 7. CDR3 nucleotide sequence: TGTGCCAGCAGCACTAGCGGGAGGGCCGATGTCTACAATGAGCAGTTCTTC. Residues: CASSTSGRADVYNEQFF.

V is TRBV28 and J is TRBJ2-7; 7 bases map to TRBD2. Germline V CDR1 and CDR2: MDHEN, SYDVKM. V dropped 6 bases and J dropped 2; count of bases not matched to a gene: 13. There are 16 residues in the CDR3. CDR3 nucleotides: TGTGCCAGCAGGAACCCCCCGGGCGGGAGCGCCTACGAGCAGTACTTC. It is translated as CASRNPPGGSAYEQYF.